Ten or more counts support the clone carrying this T cell receptor beta chain. Germline CDR1 and CDR2: SGHAT and FQNNGV. The V gene lost 1 base and the J gene lost 10 bases, with 22 bases spanning the gap. This CDR3 contains 16 residues. The data are from a study of neurological immune-mediated disorders. The authors made cDNA by 5'RACE with 10-nucleotide random UMIs. Over 160 million TCR-beta sequences from 15-18 subjects came out of each sequencing run. One entry per CDR3 protein, called by TCRdb with MiXCR from the 5' RACE reads. The sample has 55,000 to 75,000 distinct CDR3 sequences; about an eighth are singletons.

The sample was PBMCs. The chain uses TRBV11-2 and TRBJ1-1; perhaps TRBD1 as D (6 bases). The clonotype was recovered from an older woman with HTLV-1-associated myelopathy (HAM/TSP). The CDR3 DNA reads TGTGCCAGCAGCTTAGTTGTGGTCAGGGGAAACCCTGGAGCTTTCTTT. The encoded protein is CASSLVVVRGNPGAFF. Drawing the rest from reference TRBV11-2 and TRBJ1-1, the complete variable domain is EAGVAQSPRYKIIEKRQSVAFWCNPISGHATLYWYQQILGQGPKLLIQFQNNGVVDDSQLPKDRFSAERLKGVDSTLKIQPAKLEDSAVYLCASSLVVVRGNPGAFFGQGTRLTVV.